The rows below give T cell receptor beta chains drawn from one sample of a study of early stage breast cancer tumors. The table came from immunoSEQ multiplex PCR; TCRdb's copy has only in-frame clones and leaves some out. The sample comprises some 11,000 clones, about four fifths of which are singletons, and around 14% rests with the top ten. Sequencing was performed on breast tumor tissue. These receptor sequences come from a person aged 70 to 85 with breast cancer. Both conserved end residues are trimmed from each CDR3. Fields, in order: V gene, J gene, CDR3 protein.

TRBV5-1	TRBJ1-5	ASRAGTGGVNQPQH
TRBV19	TRBJ2-5	ASQRAGPQETQY
TRBV18	TRBJ2-3	ASSPTGMMDTQY
TRBV5-1	TRBJ2-2	ASSLALQRGGPPGELF
TRBV18	TRBJ2-7	ASSPPSGVHEQY
TRBV5-1	TRBJ2-7	ASSQPSGSSVYEQY
TRBV29-1	TRBJ1-2	SVVTANYGYT
TRBV11-2	TRBJ1-2	ASSKDRGAGYT
TRBV2	TRBJ2-7	ASSGQGRTYEQY
TRBV2	TRBJ2-1	ASRAREQF
TRBV6-4	TRBJ1-5	ASSVTRASNQPQH
TRBV7-9	TRBJ1-3	ASSIGENSGNTIY
TRBV13	TRBJ2-3	ASSPTAGLAFTDTQY
TRBV28	TRBJ2-7	ASSDAFRSRNEQY
TRBV7-8	TRBJ1-5	ASSSPGTGRQPQH
TRBV19	TRBJ2-1	ASGTSGSNEQF
TRBV7-2	TRBJ2-1	ASSRRAGLDEQF
TRBV11-2	TRBJ2-5	ASSAVETQY
TRBV7-9	TRBJ2-2	ASSNGQNTGELF
TRBV7-8	TRBJ1-6	ASSPSAVSSYNSPLH
TRBV5-4	TRBJ1-2	ASSPIRRQGIQLYGYT
TRBV2	TRBJ1-1	ASRKSQGNTEAF
TRBV29-1	TRBJ2-1	SVETSGGANEQF
TRBV5-1	TRBJ2-3	ASSVTSGITDTQY